This T cell receptor (beta chain) was sequenced during a study of identical twins. The sample holds many counts of this clonotype. TCRdb reprocessed the 5' RACE reads via MiXCR and lists one record per CDR3 protein. Among approximately 590,000 distinct CDR3 sequences listed, roughly 9.9% were seen once. This same sample was also part of a study on yellow fever vaccine responses in identical twins.

The clonotype was recovered from a woman between 18 and 29 years old in good health. The sequencing input was PBMCs.

CDR3 region: CASNTIGGGNQPQHF. CDR3 bases: TGTGCCAGCAACACCATCGGCGGGGGCAATCAGCCCCAGCATTTT. The chain combines TRBV6-2 or TRBV6-3 with TRBJ1-5; D not resolved. Trimming cost V 7 bases and J 2 bases, with 15 bases left between them. Germline CDR1 reads MNHEY; CDR2 reads SVGEGT. This CDR3 region has 15 residues.